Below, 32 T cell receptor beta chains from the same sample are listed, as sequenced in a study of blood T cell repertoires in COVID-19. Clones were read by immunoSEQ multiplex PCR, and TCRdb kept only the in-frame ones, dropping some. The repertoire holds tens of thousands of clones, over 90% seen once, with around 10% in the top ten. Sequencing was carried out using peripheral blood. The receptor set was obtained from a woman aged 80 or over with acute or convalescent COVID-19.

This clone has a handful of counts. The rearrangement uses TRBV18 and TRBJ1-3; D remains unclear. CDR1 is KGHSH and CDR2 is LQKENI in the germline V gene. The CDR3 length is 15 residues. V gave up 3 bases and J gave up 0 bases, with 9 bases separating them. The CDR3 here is CASSPPGRSGNTIYF. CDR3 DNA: TGTGCCAGCTCACCCCCGGGTCGCTCTGGAAACACCATATATTTT.

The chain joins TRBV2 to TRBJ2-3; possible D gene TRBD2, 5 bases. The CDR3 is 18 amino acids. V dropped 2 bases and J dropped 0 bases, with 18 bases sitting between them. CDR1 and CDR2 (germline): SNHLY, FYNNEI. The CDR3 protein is CASSEYPLKRTSTDTQYF. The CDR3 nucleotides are TGTGCCAGCAGTGAATACCCACTTAAGCGGACGAGCACAGATACGCAGTATTTT. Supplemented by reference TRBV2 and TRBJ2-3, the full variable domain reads EPEVTQTPSHQVTQMGQEVILRCVPISNHLYFYWYRQILGQKVEFLVSFYNNEISEKSEIFDDQFSVERPDGSNFTLKIRSTKLEDSAMYFCASSEYPLKRTSTDTQYFGPGTRLTVL.

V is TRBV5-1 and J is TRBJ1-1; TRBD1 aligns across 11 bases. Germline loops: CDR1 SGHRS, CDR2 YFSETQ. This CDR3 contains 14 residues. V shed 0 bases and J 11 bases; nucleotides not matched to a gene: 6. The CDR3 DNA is TGCGCCAGCAGCTTGGGGACAGGGGGCTTCGACGCTTTCTTT. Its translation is CASSLGTGGFDAFF.

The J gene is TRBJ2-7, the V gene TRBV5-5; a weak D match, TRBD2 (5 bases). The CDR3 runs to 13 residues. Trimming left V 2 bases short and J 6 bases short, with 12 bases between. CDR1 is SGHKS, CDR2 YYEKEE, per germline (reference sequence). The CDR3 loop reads CASSFGLDSEQYF. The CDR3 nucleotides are TGTGCCAGCAGCTTTGGACTGGATAGCGAGCAGTACTTC.

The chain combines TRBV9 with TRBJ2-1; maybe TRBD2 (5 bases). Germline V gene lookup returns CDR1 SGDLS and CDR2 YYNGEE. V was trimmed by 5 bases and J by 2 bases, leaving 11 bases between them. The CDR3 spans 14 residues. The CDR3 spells CASSRRLTYNEQFF. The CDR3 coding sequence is TGTGCCAGCAGTCGTCGACTAACCTACAATGAGCAGTTCTTC.

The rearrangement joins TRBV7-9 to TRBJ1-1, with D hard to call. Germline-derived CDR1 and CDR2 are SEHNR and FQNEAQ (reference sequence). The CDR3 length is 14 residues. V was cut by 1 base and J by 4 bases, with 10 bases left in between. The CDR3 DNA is TGTGCCAGCAGCTTAGGGCAGGCGCCCACTGAAGCTTTCTTT. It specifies CASSLGQAPTEAFF.

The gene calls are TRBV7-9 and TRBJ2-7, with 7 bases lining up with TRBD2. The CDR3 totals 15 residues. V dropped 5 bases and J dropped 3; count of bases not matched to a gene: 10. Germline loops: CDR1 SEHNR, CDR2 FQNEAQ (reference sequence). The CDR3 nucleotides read TGTGCCAGCAGCGGGGCCTGGGCGGGGGACTACGAGCAGTACTTC. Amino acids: CASSGAWAGDYEQYF.

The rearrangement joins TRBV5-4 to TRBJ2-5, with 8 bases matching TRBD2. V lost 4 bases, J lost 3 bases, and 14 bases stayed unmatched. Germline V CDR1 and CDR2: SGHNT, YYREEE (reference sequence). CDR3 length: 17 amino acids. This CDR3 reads CASSRGGRGSSKETQYF. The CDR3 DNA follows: TGTGCCAGCAGCCGGGGGGGGAGAGGGTCTTCCAAAGAGACCCAGTACTTC.

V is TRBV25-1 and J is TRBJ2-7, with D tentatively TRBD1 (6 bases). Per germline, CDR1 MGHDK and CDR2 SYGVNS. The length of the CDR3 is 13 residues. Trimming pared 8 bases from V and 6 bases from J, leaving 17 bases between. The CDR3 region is CASHPYTGSEQYF. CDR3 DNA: TGTGCCAGCCACCCCTATACAGGGAGCGAGCAGTACTTC.

CDR3 bases: TGCGCCAGCAGCTTGGGGGTGAGGGGGTTGGCAGATACGCAGTATTTT. Translation: CASSLGVRGLADTQYF. The chain is built from TRBV5-1 and TRBJ2-3; perhaps TRBD1 as D (6 bases). The V and J ends lost 0 bases and 4 bases respectively, with 15 bases between them. The germline V gene has CDR1 SGHRS and CDR2 YFSETQ. CDR3 length: 16 amino acids. Using reference TRBV5-1 and TRBJ2-3 for the parts outside the CDR3, the full variable domain is KAGVTQTPRYLIKTRGQQVTLSCSPISGHRSVSWYQQTPGQGLQFLFEYFSETQRNKGNFPGRFSGRQFSNSRSEMNVSTLELGDSALYLCASSLGVRGLADTQYFGPGTRLTVL.

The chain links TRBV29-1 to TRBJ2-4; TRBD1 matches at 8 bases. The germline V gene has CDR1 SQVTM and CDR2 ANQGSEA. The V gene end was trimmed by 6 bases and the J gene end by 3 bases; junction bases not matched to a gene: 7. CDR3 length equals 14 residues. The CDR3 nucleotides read TGCAGCGTAGGCGGGACAGGAGACAAAAACATTCAGTACTTC. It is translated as CSVGGTGDKNIQYF.

Here the CDR3 reads CASSFMDRSGGYTF. CDR3 sequence (DNA): TGTGCCAGCAGCTTCATGGACAGGTCGGGTGGCTACACCTTC. The V and J genes are TRBV5-4 and TRBJ1-2; 7 bases agree with TRBD1. The V and J ends lost 2 bases and 7 bases, in that order; junction bases with no gene match: 8. The CDR3 extends over 14 amino acids. Germline CDR1 SGHNT, CDR2 YYREEE (reference sequence).

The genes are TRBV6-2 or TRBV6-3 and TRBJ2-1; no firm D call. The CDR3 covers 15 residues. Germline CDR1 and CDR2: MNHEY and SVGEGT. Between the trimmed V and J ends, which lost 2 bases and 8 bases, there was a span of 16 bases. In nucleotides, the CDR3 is TGTGCCAGCAGTTACCCCGAACTTGGTTTGCATGAGCAGTTCTTC. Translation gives CASSYPELGLHEQFF.

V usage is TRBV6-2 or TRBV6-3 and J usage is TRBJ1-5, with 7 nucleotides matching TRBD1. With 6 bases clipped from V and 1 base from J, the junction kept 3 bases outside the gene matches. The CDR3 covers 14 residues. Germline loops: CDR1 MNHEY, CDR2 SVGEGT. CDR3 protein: CASSPGQSNQPQHF. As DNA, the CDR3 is TGTGCCAGCAGCCCGGGACAGAGCAATCAGCCCCAGCATTTT.

CDR3 bases: TGTGCCAGCAGTTTTCGCGGGGAGAACACCGGGGAGCTGTTTTTT. Encoded protein: CASSFRGENTGELFF. V gene TRBV6-2 or TRBV6-3 combines with J gene TRBJ2-2; maybe TRBD2 (6 bases). V was shortened by 4 bases and J by 1 base, with 10 bases between the two germline ends. CDR3 length: 15 residues. CDR1 is MNHEY and CDR2 is SVGEGT in the germline V gene.

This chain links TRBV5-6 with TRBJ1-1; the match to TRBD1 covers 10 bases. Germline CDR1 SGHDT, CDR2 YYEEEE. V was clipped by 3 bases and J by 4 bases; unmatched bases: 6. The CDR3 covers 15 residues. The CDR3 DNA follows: TGTGCCAGCAGCTACGACAGGGGGCCGTTCACTGAAGCTTTCTTT. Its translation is CASSYDRGPFTEAFF.

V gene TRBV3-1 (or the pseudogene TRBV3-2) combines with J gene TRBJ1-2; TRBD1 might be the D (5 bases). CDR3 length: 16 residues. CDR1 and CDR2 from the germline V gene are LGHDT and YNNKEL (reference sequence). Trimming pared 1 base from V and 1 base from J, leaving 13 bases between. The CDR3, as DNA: TGTGCCAGCAGCCAAGTCAAAGGGGATGGTAACTATGGCTACACCTTC. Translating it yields CASSQVKGDGNYGYTF.

CDR3 protein: CASSLYGGLTDTQYF. CDR3 in DNA: TGTGCCAGCAGCTTGTACGGGGGGTTGACAGATACGCAGTATTTT. The rearrangement joins TRBV5-4 to TRBJ2-3; 7 bases fit TRBD2. The V and J ends lost 1 base and 3 bases, in that order; junction bases with no gene match: 5. This CDR3 has 15 amino acids. Germline V gene lookup returns CDR1 SGHNT and CDR2 YYREEE (reference sequence).

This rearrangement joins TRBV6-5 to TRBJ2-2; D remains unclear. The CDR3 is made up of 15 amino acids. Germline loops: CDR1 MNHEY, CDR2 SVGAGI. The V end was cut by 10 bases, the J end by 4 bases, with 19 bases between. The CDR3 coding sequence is TGTGCCACCATAGCCCGGATTGGAGTCACCGGGGAGCTGTTTTTT. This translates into CATIARIGVTGELFF.

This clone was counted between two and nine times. CDR3 DNA sequence: TGTGCCTGGAGGGCCCTTAACAATGAGCAGTTCTTC. This sequence encodes CAWRALNNEQFF. The chain carries TRBV30 and TRBJ2-1, with D unresolved. The CDR3 is made up of 12 amino acids. V lost 3 bases and J lost 5, with 8 bases in between. From germline, CDR1 is GTSNPN and CDR2 SVGIG (reference sequence).

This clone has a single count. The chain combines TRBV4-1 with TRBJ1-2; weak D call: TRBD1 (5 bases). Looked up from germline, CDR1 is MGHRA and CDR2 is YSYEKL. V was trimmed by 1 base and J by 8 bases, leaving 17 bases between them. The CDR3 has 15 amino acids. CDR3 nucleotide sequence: TGCGCCAGCAGCCAAGGGACACACAGAGAATGGGGCTACACCTTC. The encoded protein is CASSQGTHREWGYTF.

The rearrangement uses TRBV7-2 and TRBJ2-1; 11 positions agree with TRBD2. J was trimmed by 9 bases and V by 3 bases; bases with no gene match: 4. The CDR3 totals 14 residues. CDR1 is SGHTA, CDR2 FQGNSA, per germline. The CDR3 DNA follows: TGTGCCAGCAGCTTGACTAGCGGGAAGGGTGAGCAGTTCTTC. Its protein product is CASSLTSGKGEQFF. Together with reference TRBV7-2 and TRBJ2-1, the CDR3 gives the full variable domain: GAGVSQSPSNKVTEKGKDVELRCDPISGHTALYWYRQSLGQGLEFLIYFQGNSAPDKSGLPSDRFSAERTGGSVSTLTIQRTQQEDSAVYLCASSLTSGKGEQFFGPGTRLTVL.

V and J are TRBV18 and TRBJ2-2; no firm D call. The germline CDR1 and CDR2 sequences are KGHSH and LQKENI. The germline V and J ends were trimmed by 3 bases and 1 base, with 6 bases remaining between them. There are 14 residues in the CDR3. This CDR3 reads CASSPLRNTGELFF. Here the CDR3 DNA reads TGTGCCAGCTCACCGCTCAGGAACACCGGGGAGCTGTTTTTT.

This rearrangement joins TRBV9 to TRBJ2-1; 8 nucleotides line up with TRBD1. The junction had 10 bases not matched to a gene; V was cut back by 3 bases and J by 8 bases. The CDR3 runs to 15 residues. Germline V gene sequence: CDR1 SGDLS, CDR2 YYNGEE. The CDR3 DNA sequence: TGTGCCAGCAGCGCTCGACAGGGGAGTGGGTATGAGCAGTTCTTC. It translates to CASSARQGSGYEQFF. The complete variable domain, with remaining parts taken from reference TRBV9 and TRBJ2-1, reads DSGVTQTPKHLITATGQRVTLRCSPRSGDLSVYWYQQSLDQGLQFLIQYYNGEERAKGNILERFSAQQFPDLHSELNLSSLELGDSALYFCASSARQGSGYEQFFGPGTRLTVL.

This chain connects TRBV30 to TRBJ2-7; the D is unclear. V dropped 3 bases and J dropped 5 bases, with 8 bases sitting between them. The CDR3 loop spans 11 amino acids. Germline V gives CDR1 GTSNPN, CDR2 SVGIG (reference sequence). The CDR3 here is CAWSHPDEQYF. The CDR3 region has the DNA TGTGCCTGGAGCCACCCGGACGAGCAGTACTTC.

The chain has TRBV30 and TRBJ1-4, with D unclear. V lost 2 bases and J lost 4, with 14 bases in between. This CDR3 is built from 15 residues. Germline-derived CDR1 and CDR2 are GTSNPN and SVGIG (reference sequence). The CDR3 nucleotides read TGTGCCTGGAGTCGGGAGGACCTAAGTAATGAAAAACTGTTTTTT. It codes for CAWSREDLSNEKLFF.

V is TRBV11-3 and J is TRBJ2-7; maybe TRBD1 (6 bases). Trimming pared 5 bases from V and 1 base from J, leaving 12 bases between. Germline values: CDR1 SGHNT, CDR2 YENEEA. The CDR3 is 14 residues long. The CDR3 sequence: CASSATGLSYEQYF. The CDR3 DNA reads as TGTGCCAGCAGCGCTACAGGGTTGTCCTACGAGCAGTACTTC.

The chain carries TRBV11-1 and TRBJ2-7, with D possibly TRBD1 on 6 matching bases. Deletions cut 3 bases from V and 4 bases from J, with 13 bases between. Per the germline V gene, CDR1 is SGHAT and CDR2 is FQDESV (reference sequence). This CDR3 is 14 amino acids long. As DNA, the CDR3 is TGTGCCAGCAGCTTGGGCAGGGGAACTTACGAGCAGTACTTC. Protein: CASSLGRGTYEQYF.

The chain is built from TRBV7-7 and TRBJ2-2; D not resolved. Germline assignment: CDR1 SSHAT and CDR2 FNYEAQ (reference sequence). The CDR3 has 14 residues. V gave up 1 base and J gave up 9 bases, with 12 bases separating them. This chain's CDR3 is CASSLGDSRRELFF. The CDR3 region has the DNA TGTGCCAGCAGCTTAGGAGACTCGAGACGGGAGCTGTTTTTT.

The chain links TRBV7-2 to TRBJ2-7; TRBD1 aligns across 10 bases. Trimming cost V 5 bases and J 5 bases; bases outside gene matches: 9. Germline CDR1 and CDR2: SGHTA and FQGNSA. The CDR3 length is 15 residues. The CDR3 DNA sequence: TGTGCCAGCAGCCCAGACAGGGGGCCATGGAACGAGCAGTACTTC. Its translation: CASSPDRGPWNEQYF.

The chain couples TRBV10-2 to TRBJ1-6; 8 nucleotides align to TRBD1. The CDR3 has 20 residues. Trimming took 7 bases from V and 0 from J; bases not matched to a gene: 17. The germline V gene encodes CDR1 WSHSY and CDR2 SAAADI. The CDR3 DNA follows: TGCGCCAGCACTCCTTTGGCCCCAGGGGGCTTAAGCTCCTATAATTCACCCCTCCACTTT. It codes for CASTPLAPGGLSSYNSPLHF.

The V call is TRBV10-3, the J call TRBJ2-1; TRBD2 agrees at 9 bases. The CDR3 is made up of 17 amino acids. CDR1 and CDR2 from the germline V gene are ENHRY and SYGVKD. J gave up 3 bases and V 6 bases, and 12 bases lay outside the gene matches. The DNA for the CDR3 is TGTGCCATCAGCAAAACTAGCGCGGGAGGGTACTACAATGAGCAGTTCTTC. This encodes CAISKTSAGGYYNEQFF.